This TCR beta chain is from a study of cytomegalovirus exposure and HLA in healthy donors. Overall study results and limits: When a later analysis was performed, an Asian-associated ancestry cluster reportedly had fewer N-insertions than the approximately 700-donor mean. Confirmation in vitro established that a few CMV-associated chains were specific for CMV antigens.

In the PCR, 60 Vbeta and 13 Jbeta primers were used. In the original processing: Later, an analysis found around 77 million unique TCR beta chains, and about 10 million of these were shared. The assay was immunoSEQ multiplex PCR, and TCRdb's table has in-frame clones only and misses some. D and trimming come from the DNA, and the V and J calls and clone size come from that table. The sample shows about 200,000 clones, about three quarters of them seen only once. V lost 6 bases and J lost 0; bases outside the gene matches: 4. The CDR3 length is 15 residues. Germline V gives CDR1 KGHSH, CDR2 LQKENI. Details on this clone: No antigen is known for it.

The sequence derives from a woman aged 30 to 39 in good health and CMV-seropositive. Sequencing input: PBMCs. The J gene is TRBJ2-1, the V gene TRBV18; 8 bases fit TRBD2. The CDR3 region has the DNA TGTGCCAGCTCCCACAGCGGGAGCTCCTACAATGAGCAGTTCTTC. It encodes CASSHSGSSYNEQFF.